The subject of this entry is one TCR beta chain. Its antigen is as yet unknown. The data derive from a study of post-analysis software for immune sequencing data. Study background: Patients with relapsing-remitting, secondary progressive and progressive-relapsing multiple sclerosis courses were all represented. Study conclusions and caveats: Five or six TRBV segments, TRBV5-6, TRBV5-1 and TRBV20-1 among them, were found more frequent in patients than controls.

The germline V and J ends were trimmed by 5 bases and 7 bases, with 18 bases remaining between them. Germline V gives CDR1 SGHAT, CDR2 FQNNGV. The CDR3 runs to 15 residues. The authors incorporated unique molecular identifiers into the TCR beta cDNA libraries. MiXCR was run by TCRdb on the PCR reads, yielding one entry per CDR3 protein. The sample shows about 570,000 distinct CDR3 sequences, less than 40% of them seen only once. This sequence was found in a girl under 18 with multiple sclerosis. The chain combines TRBV11-2 with TRBJ1-5, with TRBD1 as a possible D gene (5 bases). The source material was blood. The CDR3 region has the DNA TGTGCCAGCAGCGAAGAGGGGAGGGTCGGGCAGCCCCAGCATTTT. Amino acids: CASSEEGRVGQPQHF.